This T cell receptor (beta chain) was observed in a study of beta chain features in type 1 diabetes. The CDR3 contains 15 residues. Germline V gene data show CDR1 as MDHEN and CDR2 as SYDVKM. Between the trimmed V and J ends, which lost 6 bases and 7 bases, there was a span of 19 bases. Expressed TCRB transcripts were sequenced because the isolated RNA had all been reverse transcribed beforehand. The repertoire was sequenced with immunoSEQ multiplex PCR; TCRdb's copy has only in-frame clones and lacks some. The data contain about 220,000 clones, about a tenth of them seen just once; the ten biggest clones take up less than 1.5%.

What was sequenced was central memory CD4+ T cells from blood. This chain uses TRBV28 with TRBJ2-4; D is uncertain. This clonotype was sampled from a man younger than 35 in good health. The CDR3 region is CASRRQALLGNIQYF. The CDR3 bases are TGTGCCAGCAGGCGGCAGGCGCTTTTAGGTAACATTCAGTACTTC.